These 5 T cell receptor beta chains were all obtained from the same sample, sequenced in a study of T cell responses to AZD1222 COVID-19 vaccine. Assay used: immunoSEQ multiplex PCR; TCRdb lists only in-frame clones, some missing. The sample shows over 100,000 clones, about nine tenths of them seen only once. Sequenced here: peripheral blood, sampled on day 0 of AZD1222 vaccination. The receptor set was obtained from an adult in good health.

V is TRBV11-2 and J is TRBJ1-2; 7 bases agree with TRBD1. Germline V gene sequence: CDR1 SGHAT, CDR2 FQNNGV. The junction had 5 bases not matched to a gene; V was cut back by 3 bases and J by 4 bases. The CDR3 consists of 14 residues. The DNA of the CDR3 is TGTGCCAGCAGCTTCTCAGACAGGGCCTATGGCTACACCTTC. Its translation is CASSFSDRAYGYTF.

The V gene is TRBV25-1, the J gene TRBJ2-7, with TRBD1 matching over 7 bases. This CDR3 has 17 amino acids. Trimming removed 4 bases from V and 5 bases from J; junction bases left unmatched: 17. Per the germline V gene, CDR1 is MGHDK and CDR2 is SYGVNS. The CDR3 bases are TGTGCCAGCAGTGCCCAAATTGCGACAGGGAATACCCACGAGCAGTACTTC. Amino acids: CASSAQIATGNTHEQYF.

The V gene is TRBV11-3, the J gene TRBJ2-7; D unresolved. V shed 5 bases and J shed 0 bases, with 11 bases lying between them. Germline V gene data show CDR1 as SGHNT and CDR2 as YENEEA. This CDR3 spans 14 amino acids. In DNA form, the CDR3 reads TGTGCCAGCAGCCTCGGGTTTGGCTCCTACGAGCAGTACTTC. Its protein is CASSLGFGSYEQYF.

The DNA of the CDR3 is TGTGCCAGCAGTACACAGGGGAATGAGCAGTTCTTC. Translating it yields CASSTQGNEQFF. This sequence joins TRBV12-3 or TRBV12-4 and TRBJ2-1; TRBD1 aligns across 7 bases. Trimming at V came to 5 bases and at J to 7 bases, leaving 2 bases not matched to a gene. The CDR3 consists of 12 residues.

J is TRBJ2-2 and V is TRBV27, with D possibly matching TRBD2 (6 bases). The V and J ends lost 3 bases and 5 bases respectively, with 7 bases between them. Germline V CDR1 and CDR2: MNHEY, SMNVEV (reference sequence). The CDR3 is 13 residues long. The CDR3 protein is CASSFGGTGELFF. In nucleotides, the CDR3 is TGTGCCAGCAGTTTTGGGGGGACCGGGGAGCTGTTTTTT.